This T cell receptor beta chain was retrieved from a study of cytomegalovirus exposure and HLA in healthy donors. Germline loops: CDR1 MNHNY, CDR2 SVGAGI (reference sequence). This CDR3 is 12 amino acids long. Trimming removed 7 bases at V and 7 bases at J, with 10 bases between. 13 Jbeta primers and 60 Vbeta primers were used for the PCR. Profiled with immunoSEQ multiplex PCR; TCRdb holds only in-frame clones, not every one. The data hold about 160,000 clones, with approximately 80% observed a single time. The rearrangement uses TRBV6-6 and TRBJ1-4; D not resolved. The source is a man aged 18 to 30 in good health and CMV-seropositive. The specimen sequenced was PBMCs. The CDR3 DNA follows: TGTGCCAGCACCCTCGGCGGTGAAAAACTGTTTTTT. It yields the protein CASTLGGEKLFF.